These 21 T cell receptor beta chains were sequenced from one sample in a study of Ad26.COV2.S vaccination and SARS-CoV-2 variants. Treatment denoted: over 15 received Ad26.COV2.S at low or high dose, single or two shots; several received placebo; per-sample allocation not given. Day 63 after the first injection of vaccine or placebo was the sampling time. TCRdb's table, derived via immunoSEQ multiplex PCR, lists solely in-frame clones and lacks some. The sample lists approximately 300,000 clones; around four fifths were seen once. The sequences come from peripheral blood, collected in a trial of Ad26.COV2.S vaccine versus placebo. Receptor source: a person aged 18-65 years who received the Ad26.COV2.S COVID-19 vaccine or a placebo.

The rearrangement joins TRBV7-9 to TRBJ2-1, with 7 bases lining up with TRBD2. V shed 7 bases, J shed 4 bases, and the junction held 13 bases outside the gene matches. The germline CDR1 and CDR2 sequences are SEHNR and FQNEAQ (reference sequence). The CDR3 has 16 residues. In DNA form, the CDR3 reads TGTGCCAGCAACACCAACCTCGGGGGGTATTACAATGAGCAGTTCTTC. Translating it yields CASNTNLGGYYNEQFF.

This clone was recorded at least ten times. The chain employs TRBV7-9 and TRBJ1-2, with D possibly matching TRBD1 (5 bases). V shed 5 bases and J shed 3 bases, with 16 bases lying between them. This CDR3 has 15 residues. Germline CDR1 reads SEHNR; CDR2 reads FQNEAQ (reference sequence). CDR3 nucleotide sequence: TGTGCCAGCAGCACAACTCAGGGCCTCGACTATGGCTACACCTTC. Protein: CASSTTQGLDYGYTF. Variable domain in full (rest from reference TRBV7-9 and TRBJ1-2): DTGVSQNPRHKITKRGQNVTFRCDPISEHNRLYWYRQTLGQGPEFLTYFQNEAQLEKSRLLSDRFSAERPKGSFSTLEIQRTEQGDSAMYLCASSTTQGLDYGYTFGSGTRLTVV.

J is TRBJ1-1 and V is TRBV20-1, with TRBD1 identical over 8 bases. The V gene's germline CDR1 is DFQATT and CDR2 SNEGSKA (reference sequence). V gave up 7 bases and J gave up 6 bases; unmatched junction bases: 4. This CDR3 is 11 amino acids long. The CDR3 DNA follows: TGCAGTGTATCACAGGGGGCTGAAGCTTTCTTT. Its protein is CSVSQGAEAFF.

This clone appeared a few times. CDR3 in amino acids: CASSFGIGLAGELFF. Written as DNA, the CDR3 is TGTGCCAGCAGCTTTGGGATTGGGTTGGCCGGGGAGCTGTTTTTT. The chain joins TRBV5-6 to TRBJ2-2; D is uncertain. This CDR3 is 15 amino acids long. Germline values: CDR1 SGHDT, CDR2 YYEEEE. V was pared by 2 bases and J by 6 bases, with 14 bases between.

The sample holds a few counts of this clone. The rearrangement uses TRBV27 and TRBJ2-2; the match to TRBD1 covers 7 bases. The V segment lost 4 bases and the J segment 3 bases; nucleotides outside the gene matches: 11. The CDR3 has 17 amino acids. CDR1 and CDR2 from the germline V gene are MNHEY and SMNVEV (reference sequence). This CDR3 is CASSSALQGWDTGELFF. CDR3 coding DNA: TGTGCCAGCAGTTCCGCTTTACAGGGGTGGGACACCGGGGAGCTGTTTTTT.

The gene calls are TRBV4-1 and TRBJ2-1, with 7 bases matching TRBD2. Germline V gene data show CDR1 as MGHRA and CDR2 as YSYEKL. The V and J ends lost 8 bases and 3 bases, in that order; junction bases with no gene match: 7. This CDR3 spans 14 amino acids. The CDR3 nucleotides are TGCGCCAGCTCCGACCGGACTAGCTACAATGAGCAGTTCTTC. Protein product: CASSDRTSYNEQFF.

The V call is TRBV18, the J call TRBJ2-7, with a weak D call TRBD1 (6 bases). The CDR3 loop spans 14 amino acids. The ends were cut back, 3 bases at V and 4 bases at J, with 13 bases in the middle. The germline CDR1 and CDR2 sequences are KGHSH and LQKENI. CDR3 in DNA: TGTGCCAGCTCACCGACTATTAGGGGGTACGAGCAGTACTTC. This translates into CASSPTIRGYEQYF.

The chain uses TRBV7-3 and TRBJ1-1, with 7 bases aligning to TRBD1. The trim removed 5 bases at V and 0 bases at J, leaving 6 bases unmatched. CDR1 SGHTA and CDR2 FQGTGA come from the germline V gene. The CDR3 runs 15 residues. CDR3 region: CASSPQGGMNTEAFF. CDR3 bases: TGTGCCAGCAGCCCGCAGGGGGGAATGAACACTGAAGCTTTCTTT.

The rearrangement links TRBV4-1 to TRBJ1-6; no definite D call. Germline values: CDR1 MGHRA, CDR2 YSYEKL. CDR3 length: 14 amino acids. V was pared by 0 bases and J by 6 bases, with 6 bases between. For the CDR3, the DNA is TGCGCCAGCAGCCAAGAAGGCGGTAATTCACCCCTCCACTTT. Encoded protein: CASSQEGGNSPLHF.

The CDR3 here is CASSLVPGADTEAFF. CDR3 nucleotide sequence: TGCGCCAGCAGCTTGGTCCCGGGTGCCGACACTGAAGCTTTCTTT. This chain links TRBV5-1 with TRBJ1-1, with D hard to call. CDR1 SGHRS and CDR2 YFSETQ come from the germline V gene. The CDR3 sequence is 15 residues long. V dropped 0 bases and J dropped 3 bases, with 12 bases sitting between them.

The rearrangement links TRBV9 to TRBJ1-2, with D maybe TRBD1 (6 bases). The CDR3 has 16 amino acids. Germline loops: CDR1 SGDLS, CDR2 YYNGEE. Trimming pared 3 bases from V and 3 bases from J, leaving 18 bases between. This chain's CDR3 is CASSAHGGRVDYGYTF. Written as DNA, the CDR3 is TGTGCCAGCAGCGCTCATGGGGGCAGGGTGGACTATGGCTACACCTTC.

This sequence joins TRBV6-2 or TRBV6-3 and TRBJ1-4, with D hard to call. The CDR3 runs to 13 residues. V was cut by 2 bases and J by 6 bases, with 7 bases left in between. The V gene's germline CDR1 is MNHEY and CDR2 SVGEGT. The CDR3 DNA is TGTGCCAGCAGTTACACAGAGGATGAAAAACTGTTTTTT. This encodes CASSYTEDEKLFF.

The gene calls are TRBV28 and TRBJ1-1, with D unresolved. CDR1 and CDR2 from the germline V gene are MDHEN and SYDVKM. V lost 6 bases to trimming and J lost 3 bases, with 5 bases between them. The CDR3 is 11 amino acids. The chain's CDR3 is CASSHYTEAFF. The CDR3 region has the DNA TGTGCCAGCAGCCATTACACTGAAGCTTTCTTT.

The V gene is TRBV4-1, the J gene TRBJ1-1; D is unresolved. The CDR3 length is 14 residues. The V end lost 3 bases, the J end lost 0 bases, and 8 bases lay between the germline ends. Germline values: CDR1 MGHRA, CDR2 YSYEKL. CDR3 bases: TGCGCCAGCAGCCAGTTGAACTTGAACACTGAAGCTTTCTTT. Translation gives CASSQLNLNTEAFF.

This chain links TRBV6-4 with TRBJ2-2, with a tentative D call TRBD1 (5 bases). The length of the CDR3 is 14 residues. Trimming removed 2 bases at V and 2 bases at J, with 6 bases between. The germline V gene encodes CDR1 MRHNA and CDR2 SNTAGT. CDR3 coding DNA: TGTGCCAGCAGTGACAGGGGAAACACCGGGGAGCTGTTTTTT. Translation: CASSDRGNTGELFF.

The rearrangement links TRBV19 to TRBJ2-7, with 7 bases matching TRBD1. Trimming cost V 1 base and J 9 bases; bases outside gene matches: 12. Germline CDR1 and CDR2: LNHDA and SQIVND (reference sequence). The CDR3 has 15 residues. The CDR3, as DNA: TGTGCCAGTAGTATAGGTGGGACAGCCGGCGCGGGGCAGTACTTC. This codes for CASSIGGTAGAGQYF.

V and J are TRBV18 and TRBJ1-5, with 7 bases matching TRBD1. Germline V gene data show CDR1 as KGHSH and CDR2 as LQKENI. This CDR3 region has 15 residues. The junction had 8 bases not matched to a gene; V was cut back by 5 bases and J by 4 bases. The CDR3 sequence is CASSSETGLNQPQHF. The CDR3 nucleotides read TGTGCCAGCTCATCGGAGACAGGGCTGAATCAGCCCCAGCATTTT.

J is TRBJ2-6 and V is TRBV30; 7 nucleotides line up with TRBD2. This CDR3 is 19 amino acids long. In germline, CDR1 is GTSNPN, CDR2 SVGIG (reference sequence). Trimming cost V 5 bases and J 0 bases; bases outside gene matches: 16. The CDR3 here is CAWGRGGGRSYSGANVLTF. The CDR3 nucleotides are TGTGCCTGGGGGAGGGGCGGTGGGCGTTCTTACTCTGGGGCCAACGTCCTGACTTTC. Drawing the rest from reference TRBV30 and TRBJ2-6, the complete variable domain is SQTIHQWPATLVQPVGSPLSLECTVEGTSNPNLYWYRQAAGRGLQLLFYSVGIGQISSEVPQNLSASRPQDRQFILSSKKLLLSDSGFYLCAWGRGGGRSYSGANVLTFGAGSRLTVL.

This chain links TRBV3-1 (or the pseudogene TRBV3-2) with TRBJ1-2; D ambiguous. Germline CDR1 is LGHDT and CDR2 is YNNKEL (reference sequence). The CDR3 loop spans 14 amino acids. V lost 0 bases and J lost 2, with 7 bases in between. Here the CDR3 reads CASSQETGNYGYTF. The DNA of the CDR3 is TGTGCCAGCAGCCAAGAGACCGGCAACTATGGCTACACCTTC.

The chain has TRBV12-3 or TRBV12-4 and TRBJ2-5; D not certain. The ends were cut back, 3 bases at V and 5 bases at J, with 7 bases in the middle. The CDR3 is 12 amino acids. The CDR3 here is CASSFDVETQYF. The CDR3 nucleotides are TGTGCCAGCAGTTTCGACGTGGAGACCCAGTACTTC.

The V gene is TRBV7-9, the J gene TRBJ1-2, with a weak D call TRBD1 (6 bases). The CDR3 is 14 residues long. Germline lookup yields CDR1 SEHNR and CDR2 FQNEAQ (reference sequence). V gave up 1 base and J gave up 5 bases, with 11 bases separating them. The CDR3 protein is CASSLDRVDYGYTF. Here the CDR3 DNA reads TGTGCCAGCAGCTTAGACAGGGTAGATTATGGCTACACCTTC.